This TCR beta chain is from a study of cytomegalovirus exposure and HLA in healthy donors. Clones were read by immunoSEQ multiplex PCR, and TCRdb kept only the in-frame ones, dropping some. The table has fewer than 200,000 clones, 75% to 90% seen once. From germline, CDR1 is SGHTA and CDR2 FQGNSA. V gave up 1 base and J gave up 2 bases; unmatched junction bases: 11. The length of the CDR3 is 19 residues. The sample taken for sequencing was PBMCs. The chain has TRBV7-2 and TRBJ2-5; 12 bases match TRBD2. The receptor was derived from a woman between 18 and 29 years old in good health and CMV-seronegative. The CDR3 bases are TGTGCCAGCAGCTTAGATTCTAGCGGGAGGGCAGGGACTCAAGAGACCCAGTACTTC. It translates to CASSLDSSGRAGTQETQYF.